The 6 T cell receptor beta chains below all came from one sample that was sequenced in a study of cytomegalovirus exposure and HLA in healthy donors. PCR primers comprised 60 Vbeta and 13 Jbeta primers. Profiling relied on immunoSEQ multiplex PCR, and the TCRdb table lists in-frame clones only, not all of them. Of about 130,000 clones listed, about 80% are singletons. What was sequenced was PBMCs. The receptors shown here come from a woman aged 40-49 years in good health and CMV-seronegative.

The chain is built from TRBV19 and TRBJ1-2; TRBD1 aligns across 8 bases. V shed 8 bases and J 5 bases; nucleotides not matched to a gene: 7. From germline, CDR1 is LNHDA and CDR2 SQIVND (reference sequence). The CDR3 totals 13 residues. The CDR3 coding sequence is TGTGCCAGTCGGCAACAGGGGGGGTATGGCTACACCTTC. Translating it yields CASRQQGGYGYTF.

This clone was seen a few times. CDR3 DNA sequence: TGTGCCAGCAGCCCCCGGACAGGGGGCCCCGAGCAGTACTTC. Protein: CASSPRTGGPEQYF. V gene TRBV7-6 combines with J gene TRBJ2-7; 11 bases fit TRBD1. V lost 5 bases and J lost 6; bases outside the gene matches: 6. The CDR3 is 14 residues long. Germline lookup yields CDR1 SGHVS and CDR2 FNYEAQ.

In its sample, this clone was seen once. The chain couples TRBV11-2 to TRBJ2-7, with a weak D call TRBD2 (5 bases). This CDR3 contains 17 residues. The V end lost 5 bases, the J end lost 6 bases, and 26 bases lay between the germline ends. CDR1 and CDR2 (germline): SGHAT, FQNNGV. This CDR3 reads CASSRIPNARRWVEQYF. CDR3 nucleotide sequence: TGTGCCAGCAGCCGAATACCCAATGCTAGGAGGTGGGTCGAGCAGTACTTC.

The chain carries TRBV4-3 and TRBJ2-6; D is undetermined. This CDR3 spans 15 amino acids. In germline, CDR1 is LGHNA, CDR2 YSLEER. The V and J ends lost 4 bases and 0 bases respectively, with 7 bases between them. The CDR3 DNA is TGCGCCAGCAGCCCCCGTCCCTCTGGGGCCAACGTCCTGACTTTC. Translated, it gives CASSPRPSGANVLTF.

This sequence joins TRBV7-9 and TRBJ1-5; D perhaps matches TRBD1 (6 bases). The CDR3 loop spans 14 amino acids. Trimming took off 5 bases at V and 7 bases at J, with 15 bases between the two ends. Germline V gene data show CDR1 as SEHNR and CDR2 as FQNEAQ (reference sequence). The chain's CDR3 is CASSRGGRGQPQHF. CDR3 bases: TGTGCCAGCAGCCGCGGGGGGAGGGGGCAGCCCCAGCATTTT.

The V call is TRBV5-1, the J call TRBJ2-7; D is possibly TRBD1 (5 bases). The CDR3 covers 15 residues. With 3 bases removed from V and 7 bases from J, the gap between germline ends came to 20 bases. Germline V gene lookup returns CDR1 SGHRS and CDR2 YFSETQ. CDR3 bases: TGCGCCAGCAGCTGGGCAAGGGGTCTAATGGAAGAGCAGTACTTC. It is translated as CASSWARGLMEEQYF.